This T cell receptor (beta chain) was obtained from a study of radiation and T cells in renal cell carcinoma. Trimming pared 3 bases from V and 4 bases from J, leaving 7 bases between. The CDR3 runs 12 residues. CDR1 is ENHRY and CDR2 is SYGVKD in the germline V gene. As regards this clone: Its antigen remains unidentified.

Specified time point: blood 4 weeks post-SBRT, at nephrectomy. Treatment in this sample: 15 Gy SBRT to primary tumor, nephrectomy 4 weeks later. Nephrectomy followed 15 Gy stereotactic body radiation by 4 weeks. After SBRT, blood was collected at 2 and 4 weeks, plus baseline. Study-wide findings and caveats: No pretreatment tumor biopsies were available for baseline clonotypes. In blood, top tumor clones expanded by 2 weeks, shrinking by 4.

Profiled with immunoSEQ multiplex PCR; TCRdb holds only in-frame clones, not every one. The sample yields roughly 170,000 clones, less than 90% seen once. Sequenced here: blood, sampled from a patient whose treatment included radiotherapy and nephrectomy. V and J are TRBV10-3 and TRBJ2-7; the D is unclear. The source is a woman in her forties or fifties with renal cell carcinoma. This CDR3 is CAISDSSYEQYF. CDR3 nucleotides: TGTGCCATCAGTGACTCGAGTTACGAGCAGTACTTC.